The clone carrying this TCR beta chain was observed many times. Its antigen is currently unknown. Making use of molecular barcodes, quantitative 5'-RACE generated TCR beta libraries. TCRdb called the 5' RACE reads again in MiXCR, with one record for every CDR3 protein. This sample has some 130,000 distinct CDR3 sequences, with 7% to 10% found just once. The data belong to a study of CD8 T cells in ankylosing spondylitis. Study outcomes and limitations: Blood from ankylosing spondylitis patients appeared to carry a characteristic roughly eight-variant TCR beta motif.

The sequencing input was blood, either unsorted or a sorted T cell fraction (not recorded which). The receptor was isolated from a male donor with ankylosing spondylitis or in good health (not recorded which).

The CDR3 DNA reads TGTGCCAGCAGCTTTGGACTAGCGGGAGCCTACGAGCAGTACTTC. This gives the protein CASSFGLAGAYEQYF. V usage is TRBV7-2 and J usage is TRBJ2-7; 13 bases match TRBD2. The CDR3 runs to 15 residues. Germline V gene sequence: CDR1 SGHTA, CDR2 FQGNSA. V lost 3 bases, J lost 2 bases, and 1 base stayed unmatched.